The rows below give T cell receptor beta chains drawn from one sample of a study of blood T cells in healthy people across ages. Each CDR3 protein gets one entry after TCRdb re-called the 5' RACE reads with MiXCR. Among roughly 1,100,000 distinct CDR3 sequences listed, roughly a quarter were seen once. The same data also went into a second study, on T cells of mothers and their children.

The specimen was blood. These receptors originate from a girl aged 2 to 9 in good health. The CDR3 runs from the conserved cysteine through the conserved F or W. D genes are given only for firm matches. Clone size is not always given. Where it is, it says once, few, many or a class for expanded clones.

clone_size: NA
j_call: TRBJ2-5
v_call: TRBV28
d_call: NA
cdr3_aa: CASSQLPGTQETQYF
cdr3_nt: TGTGCCAGCAGCCAGCTACCGGGAACGCAAGAGACCCAGTACTTC

clone_size: few
j_call: TRBJ2-1
v_call: TRBV28
d_call: NA
cdr3_aa: CVSSSPLGAINEQFF
cdr3_nt: TGTGTCAGCAGTTCCCCACTTGGGGCCATCAATGAGCAGTTCTTC

clone_size: NA
j_call: TRBJ2-4
v_call: TRBV11-3
d_call: TRBD1
cdr3_aa: CASSPGDSMEMNIQYF
cdr3_nt: TGTGCCAGCAGCCCCGGGGACAGTATGGAGATGAACATTCAGTACTTC

clone_size: few
j_call: TRBJ2-5
v_call: TRBV5-4
d_call: NA
cdr3_aa: CASSSGDLEETQYF
cdr3_nt: TGTGCCAGCAGTTCCGGAGACTTAGAAGAGACCCAGTACTTC

clone_size: few
j_call: TRBJ1-1
v_call: TRBV7-8
d_call: NA
cdr3_aa: CASSLGLAMRAEAFF
cdr3_nt: TGTGCCAGCAGCTTAGGCCTTGCAATGAGGGCTGAAGCTTTCTTT

clone_size: NA
j_call: TRBJ2-5
v_call: TRBV9
d_call: NA
cdr3_aa: CASSVGLSRETQYF
cdr3_nt: TGTGCCAGCAGCGTAGGGCTCTCTCGAGAGACCCAGTACTTC

clone_size: few
j_call: TRBJ1-2
v_call: TRBV7-9
d_call: NA
cdr3_aa: CASNGPGSYGYTF
cdr3_nt: TGTGCCAGCAACGGGCCTGGGAGCTATGGCTACACCTTC

clone_size: few
j_call: TRBJ2-7
v_call: TRBV14
d_call: TRBD1
cdr3_aa: CASSQEQGAQYF
cdr3_nt: TGTGCCAGCAGCCAAGAACAGGGGGCGCAGTACTTC

clone_size: NA
j_call: TRBJ2-5
v_call: TRBV12-3/TRBV12-4
d_call: TRBD2
cdr3_aa: CASSREDRGETQYF
cdr3_nt: TGTGCCAGCAGCCGGGAGGATCGGGGAGAGACCCAGTACTTC

clone_size: NA
j_call: TRBJ2-3
v_call: TRBV2
d_call: TRBD2
cdr3_aa: CASSSGTSRSDTQYF
cdr3_nt: TGTGCCAGCAGCTCCGGGACTAGCAGGTCAGATACGCAGTATTTT

clone_size: NA
j_call: TRBJ1-1
v_call: TRBV7-8
d_call: NA
cdr3_aa: CASSLAVGPEAFF
cdr3_nt: TGTGCCAGCAGCTTAGCCGTAGGCCCTGAAGCTTTCTTT

clone_size: once
j_call: TRBJ2-7
v_call: TRBV12-3/TRBV12-4
d_call: NA
cdr3_aa: CASSLWVDVQYF
cdr3_nt: TGTGCCAGCAGTTTGTGGGTCGACGTGCAGTACTTC

clone_size: few
j_call: TRBJ2-3
v_call: TRBV7-3
d_call: NA
cdr3_aa: CASSNQEGTQYF
cdr3_nt: TGTGCCAGCAGCAATCAAGAGGGTACGCAGTATTTT

clone_size: few
j_call: TRBJ2-1
v_call: TRBV29-1
d_call: TRBD2
cdr3_aa: CSATGLAPYEQFF
cdr3_nt: TGCAGCGCCACGGGACTAGCGCCTTATGAGCAGTTCTTC

clone_size: NA
j_call: TRBJ2-7
v_call: TRBV5-1
d_call: NA
cdr3_aa: CASKSEFSYEQYF
cdr3_nt: TGCGCCAGCAAATCCGAGTTCTCCTACGAGCAGTACTTC

clone_size: NA
j_call: TRBJ1-4
v_call: TRBV7-9
d_call: NA
cdr3_aa: CASSLYPGRNEKLFF
cdr3_nt: TGTGCCAGCAGCTTATATCCAGGCCGAAATGAAAAACTGTTTTTT

clone_size: few
j_call: TRBJ2-1
v_call: TRBV12-3/TRBV12-4
d_call: TRBD2
cdr3_aa: CASRSKLAGGAENEQFF
cdr3_nt: TGTGCCAGCAGGTCCAAATTAGCGGGGGGGGCTGAAAATGAGCAGTTCTTC

clone_size: once
j_call: TRBJ1-1
v_call: TRBV21-1
d_call: NA
cdr3_aa: CASSNLRQGRNTEAFF
cdr3_nt: TGTGCCAGCAGCAACTTACGACAGGGGAGAAACACTGAAGCTTTCTTT

clone_size: few
j_call: TRBJ1-5
v_call: TRBV19
d_call: NA
cdr3_aa: CASSMSSDRPQHF
cdr3_nt: TGTGCCAGTAGTATGTCTTCGGACAGGCCCCAGCATTTT

clone_size: few
j_call: TRBJ2-3
v_call: TRBV20-1
d_call: TRBD2
cdr3_aa: CSAQTLAATNTQYF
cdr3_nt: TGCAGTGCTCAGACTCTAGCGGCCACAAATACGCAGTATTTT

clone_size: NA
j_call: TRBJ2-3
v_call: TRBV28
d_call: TRBD2
cdr3_aa: CASSFPSGTSGKGDTQYF
cdr3_nt: TGTGCCAGCAGTTTCCCATCCGGGACTAGCGGGAAAGGAGATACGCAGTATTTT

clone_size: once
j_call: TRBJ1-2
v_call: TRBV4-3
d_call: NA
cdr3_aa: CASSRQGQGGYTF
cdr3_nt: TGCGCCAGCAGCCGGCAGGGGCAGGGCGGCTACACCTTC

clone_size: few
j_call: TRBJ2-1
v_call: TRBV2
d_call: NA
cdr3_aa: CASRTPSYNEQFF
cdr3_nt: TGTGCCAGCAGGACGCCATCCTACAATGAGCAGTTCTTC

clone_size: few
j_call: TRBJ2-5
v_call: TRBV4-3
d_call: TRBD1
cdr3_aa: CASSQEAGGILGETQYF
cdr3_nt: TGCGCCAGCAGCCAAGAAGCAGGGGGCATTTTGGGAGAGACCCAGTACTTC

clone_size: NA
j_call: TRBJ2-6
v_call: TRBV29-1
d_call: TRBD1
cdr3_aa: CSVVTGQGRGGANVLTF
cdr3_nt: TGCAGCGTTGTTACGGGACAGGGGAGAGGTGGGGCCAACGTCCTGACTTTC

clone_size: few
j_call: TRBJ2-5
v_call: TRBV7-6
d_call: TRBD1
cdr3_aa: CASSQISGTEMGTQYF
cdr3_nt: TGTGCCAGCAGCCAGATCTCCGGGACAGAAATGGGGACCCAGTACTTC

clone_size: few
j_call: TRBJ2-3
v_call: TRBV12-3/TRBV12-4
d_call: TRBD2
cdr3_aa: CASSVAGDTDTQYF
cdr3_nt: TGTGCCAGCAGCGTAGCGGGCGACACAGATACGCAGTATTTT

clone_size: NA
j_call: TRBJ2-5
v_call: TRBV20-1
d_call: NA
cdr3_aa: CSARGSSGPQETQYF
cdr3_nt: TGCAGTGCTAGAGGTAGTAGCGGCCCCCAGGAGACCCAGTACTTC

clone_size: NA
j_call: TRBJ2-5
v_call: TRBV9
d_call: NA
cdr3_aa: CASSATGASETQYF
cdr3_nt: TGTGCCAGCAGCGCTACGGGGGCTTCGGAGACCCAGTACTTC

clone_size: NA
j_call: TRBJ2-1
v_call: TRBV27
d_call: TRBD2
cdr3_aa: CASSSPGTRYNEQFF
cdr3_nt: TGTGCCAGCAGTTCCCCCGGGACTAGATACAATGAGCAGTTCTTC

clone_size: few
j_call: TRBJ2-5
v_call: TRBV5-1
d_call: NA
cdr3_aa: CASTTGTGFYQETQYF
cdr3_nt: TGCGCCAGCACCACTGGTACAGGATTTTACCAAGAGACCCAGTACTTC

clone_size: NA
j_call: TRBJ2-7
v_call: TRBV11-2
d_call: TRBD2
cdr3_aa: CASSLDRASGEQYF
cdr3_nt: TGTGCCAGCAGCTTAGATCGCGCTAGCGGCGAGCAGTACTTC